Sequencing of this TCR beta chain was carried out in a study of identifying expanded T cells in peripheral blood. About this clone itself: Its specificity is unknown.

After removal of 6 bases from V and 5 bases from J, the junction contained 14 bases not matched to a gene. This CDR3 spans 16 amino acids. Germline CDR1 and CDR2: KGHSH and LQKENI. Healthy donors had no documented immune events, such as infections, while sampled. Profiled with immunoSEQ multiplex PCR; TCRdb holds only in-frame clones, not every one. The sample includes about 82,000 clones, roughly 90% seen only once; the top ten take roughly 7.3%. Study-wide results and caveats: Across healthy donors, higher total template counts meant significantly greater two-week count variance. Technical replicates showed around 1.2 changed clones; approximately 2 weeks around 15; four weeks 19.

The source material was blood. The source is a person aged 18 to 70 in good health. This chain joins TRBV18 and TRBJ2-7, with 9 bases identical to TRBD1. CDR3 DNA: TGTGCCAGCTCCCAGGTTGTAGGACAGGGGTTCCACGAGCAGTACTTC. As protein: CASSQVVGQGFHEQYF.